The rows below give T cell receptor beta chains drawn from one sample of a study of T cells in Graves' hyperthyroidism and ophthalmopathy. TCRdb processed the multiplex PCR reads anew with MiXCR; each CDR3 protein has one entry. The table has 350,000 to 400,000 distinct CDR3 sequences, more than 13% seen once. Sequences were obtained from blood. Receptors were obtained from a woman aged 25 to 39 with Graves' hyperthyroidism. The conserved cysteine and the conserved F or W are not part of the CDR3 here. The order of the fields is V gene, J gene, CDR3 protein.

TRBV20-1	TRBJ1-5	SAKTGGNQPQH
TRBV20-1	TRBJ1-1	SAPPFQGLNTEAF
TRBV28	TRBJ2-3	ASSTRTGAIDTQY
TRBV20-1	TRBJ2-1	SGRREHNNEQF
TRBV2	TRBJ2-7	ASTVSGGPFYEQY
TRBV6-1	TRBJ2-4	ASSEERYIQY
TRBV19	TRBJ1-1	ASSIYGTRDTEAF
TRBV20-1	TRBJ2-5	SAREHGTGGPRILQETQY
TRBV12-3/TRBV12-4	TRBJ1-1	ASSFRTANTEAF
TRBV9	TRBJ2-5	ASSALAGEMETQY
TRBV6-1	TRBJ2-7	ASRAPGEGPYEQY
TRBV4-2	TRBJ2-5	ASSQGFWETQY
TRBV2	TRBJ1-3	ASRGDRVAGNTIY
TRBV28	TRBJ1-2	ASSLSGVSYGYT
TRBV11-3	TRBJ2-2	ASSLLPGTSNTGELF
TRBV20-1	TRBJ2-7	SARVLLAGVEYEQY